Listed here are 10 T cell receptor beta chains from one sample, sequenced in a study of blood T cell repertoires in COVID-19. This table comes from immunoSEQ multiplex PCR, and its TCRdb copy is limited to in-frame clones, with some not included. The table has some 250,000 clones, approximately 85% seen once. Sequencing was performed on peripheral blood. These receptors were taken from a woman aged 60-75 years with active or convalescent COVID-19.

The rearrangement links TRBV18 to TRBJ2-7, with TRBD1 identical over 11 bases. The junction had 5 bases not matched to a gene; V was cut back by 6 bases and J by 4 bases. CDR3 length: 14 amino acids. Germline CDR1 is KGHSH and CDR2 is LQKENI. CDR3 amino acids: CASSMDRGRYEQYF. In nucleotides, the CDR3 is TGTGCCAGCTCGATGGACAGGGGGCGTTACGAGCAGTACTTC.

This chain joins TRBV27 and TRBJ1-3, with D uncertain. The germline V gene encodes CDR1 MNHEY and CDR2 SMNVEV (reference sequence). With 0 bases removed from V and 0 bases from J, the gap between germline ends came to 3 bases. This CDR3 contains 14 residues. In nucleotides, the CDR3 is TGTGCCAGCAGTTTATCGAGCTCTGGAAACACCATATATTTT. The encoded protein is CASSLSSSGNTIYF.

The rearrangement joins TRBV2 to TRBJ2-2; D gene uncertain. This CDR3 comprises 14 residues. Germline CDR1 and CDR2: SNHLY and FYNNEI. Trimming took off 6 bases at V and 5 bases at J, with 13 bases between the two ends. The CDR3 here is CASRKYGETGELFF. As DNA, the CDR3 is TGTGCCAGCAGGAAATACGGAGAGACCGGGGAGCTGTTTTTT.

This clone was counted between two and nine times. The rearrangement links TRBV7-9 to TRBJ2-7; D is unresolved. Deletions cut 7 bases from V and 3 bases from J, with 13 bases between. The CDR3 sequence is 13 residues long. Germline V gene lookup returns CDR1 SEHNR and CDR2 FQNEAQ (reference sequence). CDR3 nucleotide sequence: TGTGCCAGCACCTCCCGGGTAGGCTACGAGCAGTACTTC. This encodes CASTSRVGYEQYF.

Here the CDR3 reads CASSPSRETQYF. The CDR3 DNA reads TGTGCCAGCTCACCGTCCCGGGAGACCCAGTACTTC. This sequence joins TRBV18 and TRBJ2-5, with D hard to call. The CDR3 has 12 amino acids. Trimming removed 3 bases from V and 5 bases from J, with 7 bases in between. Germline V lookup: CDR1 KGHSH, CDR2 LQKENI.

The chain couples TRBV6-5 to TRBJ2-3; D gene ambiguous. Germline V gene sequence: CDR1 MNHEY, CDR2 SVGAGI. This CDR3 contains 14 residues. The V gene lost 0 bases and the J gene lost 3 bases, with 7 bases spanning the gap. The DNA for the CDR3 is TGTGCCAGCAGTTACTCCGCGAGGACAGATACGCAGTATTTT. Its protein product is CASSYSARTDTQYF.

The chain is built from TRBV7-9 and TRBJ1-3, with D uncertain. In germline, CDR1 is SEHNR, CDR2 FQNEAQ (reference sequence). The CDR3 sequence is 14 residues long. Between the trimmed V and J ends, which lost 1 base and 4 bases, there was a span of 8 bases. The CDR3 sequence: CASSLVSGGNTIYF. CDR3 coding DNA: TGTGCCAGCAGCTTAGTTTCAGGAGGAAACACCATATATTTT. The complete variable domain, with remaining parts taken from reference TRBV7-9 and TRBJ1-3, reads DTGVSQNPRHKITKRGQNVTFRCDPISEHNRLYWYRQTLGQGPEFLTYFQNEAQLEKSRLLSDRFSAERPKGSFSTLEIQRTEQGDSAMYLCASSLVSGGNTIYFGEGSWLTVV.

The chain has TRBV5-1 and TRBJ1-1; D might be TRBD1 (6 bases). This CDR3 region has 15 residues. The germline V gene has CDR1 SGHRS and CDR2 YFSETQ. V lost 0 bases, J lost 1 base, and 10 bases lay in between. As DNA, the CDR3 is TGCGCCAGCAGCTTGGCCTGGGGGCCGAACACTGAAGCTTTCTTT. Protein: CASSLAWGPNTEAFF.

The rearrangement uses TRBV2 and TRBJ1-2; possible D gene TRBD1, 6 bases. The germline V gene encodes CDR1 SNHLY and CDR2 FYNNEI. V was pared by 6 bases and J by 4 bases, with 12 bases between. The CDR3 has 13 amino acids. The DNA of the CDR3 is TGTGCCAGCAGCCGGGGGGGGCCCTATGGCTACACCTTC. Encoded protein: CASSRGGPYGYTF.

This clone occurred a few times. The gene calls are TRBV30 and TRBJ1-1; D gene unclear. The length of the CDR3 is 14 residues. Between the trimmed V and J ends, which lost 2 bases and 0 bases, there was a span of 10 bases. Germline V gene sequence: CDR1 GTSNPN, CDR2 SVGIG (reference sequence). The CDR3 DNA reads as TGTGCCTGGAGTCAGGTCCCTATGAACACTGAAGCTTTCTTT. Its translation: CAWSQVPMNTEAFF.